What follows are 9 T cell receptor beta chains derived from one specimen sequenced in a study of shared clonotypes between healthy human individuals. This table comes from immunoSEQ multiplex PCR, and its TCRdb copy is limited to in-frame clones, with some not included. The sample carries 400,000 to 600,000 clones, about 96% recorded once. Source material: naive CD4+ T cells sorted from blood. Described subset: CD45RA+ positively selected. Every receptor here comes from a woman aged 25 to 39 in good health.

The gene calls are TRBV19 and TRBJ2-5; D is uncertain. V lost 5 bases and J lost 4, with 8 bases in between. Germline CDR1 is LNHDA and CDR2 is SQIVND (reference sequence). CDR3 length: 12 amino acids. The CDR3 DNA reads as TGTGCCAGTAGTTATAGAGGAGAGACCCAGTACTTC. Translating it yields CASSYRGETQYF.

The rearrangement joins TRBV6-1 to TRBJ2-3; no clear D gene. CDR3 length equals 14 residues. Trimming took 2 bases from V and 4 from J, leaving 10 bases between them. CDR1 is MNHNS and CDR2 is SASEGT in the germline V gene. CDR3 sequence (DNA): TGTGCCAGCAGTGAACTGGGTTTTGCAGATACGCAGTATTTT. This gives the protein CASSELGFADTQYF.

The genes are TRBV14 and TRBJ2-1; 10 nucleotides agree with TRBD2. CDR1 and CDR2 from the germline V gene are SGHDN and FVKESK. J was trimmed by 5 bases and V by 3 bases; bases with no gene match: 10. The CDR3 consists of 17 residues. In DNA form, the CDR3 reads TGTGCCAGCAGCCAGGACCCTGGACTAGCGGTGGACAATGAGCAGTTCTTC. Its protein product is CASSQDPGLAVDNEQFF.

The chain recombines TRBV19 with TRBJ2-7; 10 bases line up with TRBD1. V shed 8 bases and J 7 bases; nucleotides not matched to a gene: 11. This CDR3 contains 14 residues. The V gene's germline CDR1 is LNHDA and CDR2 SQIVND (reference sequence). CDR3 region: CASEPGQGLKEQYF. The DNA of the CDR3 is TGTGCCAGTGAGCCGGGACAGGGGCTAAAAGAGCAGTACTTC.

The chain recombines TRBV6-6 with TRBJ1-2; 9 nucleotides match TRBD1. CDR1 and CDR2 from the germline V gene are MNHNY and SVGAGI (reference sequence). V lost 5 bases, J lost 8 bases, and 3 bases stayed unmatched. The CDR3 has 12 residues. In DNA form, the CDR3 reads TGTGCCAGCAGTCGACAGGGGGAAGGCTACACCTTC. Its translation: CASSRQGEGYTF.

The chain couples TRBV6-1 to TRBJ2-1; TRBD2 matches 9 bases. J gave up 5 bases and V 3 bases, and 11 bases lay outside the gene matches. Germline V lookup: CDR1 MNHNS, CDR2 SASEGT. The CDR3 has 17 residues. As DNA, the CDR3 is TGTGCCAGCAGTGACGTCCATCTAGCGGGAAAAAACAATGAGCAGTTCTTC. Translation: CASSDVHLAGKNNEQFF.

V gene TRBV5-1 combines with J gene TRBJ2-5; 9 bases are a match to TRBD1. CDR3 size: 16 residues. Per germline, CDR1 SGHRS and CDR2 YFSETQ. With 0 bases clipped from V and 5 bases from J, the junction kept 8 bases outside the gene matches. CDR3 DNA sequence: TGCGCCAGCAGCTTGGGTTTACAGGGGGCCTGGGAGACCCAGTACTTC. This codes for CASSLGLQGAWETQYF.

The DNA of the CDR3 is TGCAGCGTTGAAGGGGGCAACACTGAAGCTTTCTTT. Encoded protein: CSVEGGNTEAFF. This chain joins TRBV29-1 and TRBJ1-1, with TRBD1 as a possible D gene (5 bases). V lost 1 base, J lost 2 bases, and 5 bases lay in between. CDR1 and CDR2 from the germline V gene are SQVTM and ANQGSEA. CDR3 length: 12 amino acids.

This chain connects TRBV5-1 to TRBJ1-1, with D perhaps TRBD1 (5 bases). The germline CDR1 and CDR2 sequences are SGHRS and YFSETQ. The V gene lost 1 base and the J gene lost 1 base, with 11 bases spanning the gap. This CDR3 has 15 residues. CDR3: CASSLLAGPNTEAFF. CDR3 DNA sequence: TGCGCCAGCAGCTTGTTGGCGGGGCCGAACACTGAAGCTTTCTTT.